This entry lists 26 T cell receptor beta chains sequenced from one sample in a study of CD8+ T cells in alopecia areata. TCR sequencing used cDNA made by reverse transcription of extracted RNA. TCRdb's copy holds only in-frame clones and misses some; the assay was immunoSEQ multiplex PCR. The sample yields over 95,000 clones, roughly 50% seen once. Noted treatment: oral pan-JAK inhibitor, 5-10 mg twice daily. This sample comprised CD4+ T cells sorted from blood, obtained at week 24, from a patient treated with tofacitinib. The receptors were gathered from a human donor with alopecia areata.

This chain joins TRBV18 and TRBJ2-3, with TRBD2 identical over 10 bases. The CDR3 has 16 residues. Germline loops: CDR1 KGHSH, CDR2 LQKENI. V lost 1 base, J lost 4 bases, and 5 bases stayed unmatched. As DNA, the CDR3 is TGTGCCAGCTCACCACGTCTAGCGGGGGCCCCAGATACGCAGTATTTT. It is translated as CASSPRLAGAPDTQYF.

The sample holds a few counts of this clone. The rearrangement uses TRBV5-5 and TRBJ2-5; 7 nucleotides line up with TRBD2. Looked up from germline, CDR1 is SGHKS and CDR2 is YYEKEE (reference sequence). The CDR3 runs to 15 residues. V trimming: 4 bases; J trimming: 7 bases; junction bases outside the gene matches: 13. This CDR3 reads CASSPLPGGKATQYF. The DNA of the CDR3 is TGTGCCAGCAGCCCGCTACCCGGGGGGAAGGCGACCCAGTACTTC.

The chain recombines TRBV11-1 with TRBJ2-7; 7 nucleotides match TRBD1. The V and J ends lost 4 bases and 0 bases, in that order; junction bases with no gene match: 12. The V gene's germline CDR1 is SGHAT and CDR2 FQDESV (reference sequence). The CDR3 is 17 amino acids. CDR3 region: CASSSAPGQMSSYEQYF. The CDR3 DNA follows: TGTGCCAGCAGCTCGGCACCGGGACAGATGAGCTCCTACGAGCAGTACTTC.

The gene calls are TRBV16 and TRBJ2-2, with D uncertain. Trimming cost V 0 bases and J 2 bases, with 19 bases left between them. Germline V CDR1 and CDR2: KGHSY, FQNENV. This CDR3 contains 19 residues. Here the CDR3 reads CASSQSWFRRSLNTGELFF. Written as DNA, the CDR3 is TGTGCCAGCAGCCAATCGTGGTTCCGCAGGTCCCTAAACACCGGGGAGCTGTTTTTT.

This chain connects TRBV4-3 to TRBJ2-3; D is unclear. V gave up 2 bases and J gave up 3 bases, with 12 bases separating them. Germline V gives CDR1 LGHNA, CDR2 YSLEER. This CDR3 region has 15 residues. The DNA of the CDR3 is TGCGCCAGCAGCCAAAGGTTCTTCCAGACAGATACGCAGTATTTT. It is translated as CASSQRFFQTDTQYF.

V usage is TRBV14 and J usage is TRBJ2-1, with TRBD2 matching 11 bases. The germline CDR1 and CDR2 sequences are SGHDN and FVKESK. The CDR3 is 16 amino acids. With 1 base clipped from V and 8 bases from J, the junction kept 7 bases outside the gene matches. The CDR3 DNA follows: TGTGCCAGCAGCCAAGCTCGGGGACTAGCGGATGATGAGCAGTTCTTC. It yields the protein CASSQARGLADDEQFF.

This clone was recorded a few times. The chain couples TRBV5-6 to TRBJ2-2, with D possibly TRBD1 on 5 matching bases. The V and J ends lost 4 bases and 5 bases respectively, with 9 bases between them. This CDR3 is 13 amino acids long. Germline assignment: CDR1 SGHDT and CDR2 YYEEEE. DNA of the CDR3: TGTGCCAGCAGCCCCCCAGGGACCGGGGAGCTGTTTTTT. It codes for CASSPPGTGELFF.

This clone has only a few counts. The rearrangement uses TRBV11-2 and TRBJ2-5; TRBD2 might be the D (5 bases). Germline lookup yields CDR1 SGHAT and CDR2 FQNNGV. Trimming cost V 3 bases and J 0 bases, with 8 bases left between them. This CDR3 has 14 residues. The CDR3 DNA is TGTGCCAGCAGCTTTTCGGGGTACCAAGAGACCCAGTACTTC. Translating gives CASSFSGYQETQYF.

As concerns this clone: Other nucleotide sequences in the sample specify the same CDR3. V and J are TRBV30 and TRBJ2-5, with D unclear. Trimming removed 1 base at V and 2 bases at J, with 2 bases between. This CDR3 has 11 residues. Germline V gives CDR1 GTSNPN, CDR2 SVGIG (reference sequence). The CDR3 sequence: CAWSAQETQYF. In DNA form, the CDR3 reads TGTGCCTGGAGTGCTCAAGAGACCCAGTACTTC.

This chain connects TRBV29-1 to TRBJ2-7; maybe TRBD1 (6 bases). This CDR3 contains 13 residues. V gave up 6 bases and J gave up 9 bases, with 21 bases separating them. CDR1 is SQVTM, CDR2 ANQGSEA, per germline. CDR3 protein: CSVVDRKVSGQYF. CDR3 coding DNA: TGCAGCGTCGTAGACAGGAAGGTCTCGGGGCAGTACTTC.

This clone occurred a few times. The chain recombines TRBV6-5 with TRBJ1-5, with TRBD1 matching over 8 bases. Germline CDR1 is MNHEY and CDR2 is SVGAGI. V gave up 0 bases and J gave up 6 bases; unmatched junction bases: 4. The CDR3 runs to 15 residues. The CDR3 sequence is CASSYSDRVGQPQHF. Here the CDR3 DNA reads TGTGCCAGCAGTTACTCGGACAGGGTGGGTCAGCCCCAGCATTTT.

The CDR3 loop is CASSLQGRTGYTF. The DNA for the CDR3 is TGTGCCAGCAGCTTGCAGGGGCGGACCGGCTACACCTTC. This chain connects TRBV7-9 to TRBJ1-2, with a weak D call TRBD1 (6 bases). This CDR3 comprises 13 residues. The V and J ends lost 3 bases and 8 bases respectively, with 13 bases between them. The germline CDR1 and CDR2 sequences are SEHNR and FQNEAQ (reference sequence).

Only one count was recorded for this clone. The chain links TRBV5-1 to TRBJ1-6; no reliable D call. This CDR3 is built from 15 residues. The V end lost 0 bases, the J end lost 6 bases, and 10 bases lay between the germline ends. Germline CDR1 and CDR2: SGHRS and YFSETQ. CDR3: CASSLAEVVNSPLHF. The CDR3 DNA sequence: TGCGCCAGCAGCTTGGCCGAAGTTGTTAATTCACCCCTCCACTTT.

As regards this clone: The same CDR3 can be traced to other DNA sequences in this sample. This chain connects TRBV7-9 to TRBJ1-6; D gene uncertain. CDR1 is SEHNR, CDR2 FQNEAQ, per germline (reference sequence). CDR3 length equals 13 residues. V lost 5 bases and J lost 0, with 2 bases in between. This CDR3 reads CASSPSYNSPLHF. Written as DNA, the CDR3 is TGTGCCAGCAGCCCCTCCTATAATTCACCCCTCCACTTT.

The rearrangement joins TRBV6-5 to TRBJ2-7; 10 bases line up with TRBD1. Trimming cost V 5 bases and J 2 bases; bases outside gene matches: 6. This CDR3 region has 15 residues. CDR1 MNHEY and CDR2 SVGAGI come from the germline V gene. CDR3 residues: CASSRTGGNTYEQYF. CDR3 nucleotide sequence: TGTGCCAGCAGTCGGACAGGGGGGAATACCTACGAGCAGTACTTC.

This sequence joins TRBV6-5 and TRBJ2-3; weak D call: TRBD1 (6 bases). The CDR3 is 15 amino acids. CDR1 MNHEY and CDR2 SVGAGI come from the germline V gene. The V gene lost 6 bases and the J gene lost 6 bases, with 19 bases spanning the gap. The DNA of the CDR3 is TGTGCCAGCAGGTTCTCATCGACAGGCCGGGATACGCAGTATTTT. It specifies CASRFSSTGRDTQYF.

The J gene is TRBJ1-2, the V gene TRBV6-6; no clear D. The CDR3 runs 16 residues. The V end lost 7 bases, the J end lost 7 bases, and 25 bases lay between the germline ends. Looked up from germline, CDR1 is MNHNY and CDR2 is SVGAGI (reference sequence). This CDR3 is CASNSGSGVLARGYTF. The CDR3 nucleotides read TGTGCCAGCAATTCGGGGAGTGGGGTATTGGCTCGTGGCTACACCTTC.

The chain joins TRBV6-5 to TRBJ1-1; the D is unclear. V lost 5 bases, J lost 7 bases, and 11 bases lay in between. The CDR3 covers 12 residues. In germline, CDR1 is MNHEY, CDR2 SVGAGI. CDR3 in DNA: TGTGCCAGCAGTCAATTCCGGGGTGAAGCTTTCTTT. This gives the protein CASSQFRGEAFF.

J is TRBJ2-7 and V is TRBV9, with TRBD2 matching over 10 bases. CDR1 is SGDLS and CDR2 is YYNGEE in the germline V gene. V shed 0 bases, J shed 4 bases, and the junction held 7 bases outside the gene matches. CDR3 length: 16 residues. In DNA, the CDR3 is TGTGCCAGCAGCGTAGGAGCGGGGGGGCTTGGGTACGAGCAGTACTTC. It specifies CASSVGAGGLGYEQYF.

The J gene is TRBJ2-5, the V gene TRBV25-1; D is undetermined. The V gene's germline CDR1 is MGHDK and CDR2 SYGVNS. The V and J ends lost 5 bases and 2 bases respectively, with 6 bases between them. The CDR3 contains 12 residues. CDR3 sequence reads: CASSPAQETQYF. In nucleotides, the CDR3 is TGTGCCAGCAGTCCCGCTCAAGAGACCCAGTACTTC.

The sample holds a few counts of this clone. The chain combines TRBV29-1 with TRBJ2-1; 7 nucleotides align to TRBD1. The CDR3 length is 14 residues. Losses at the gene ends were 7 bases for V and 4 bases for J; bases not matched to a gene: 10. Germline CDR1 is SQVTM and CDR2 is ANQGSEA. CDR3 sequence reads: CSGLDRVAYNEQFF. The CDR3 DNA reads TGCAGCGGGCTCGACAGGGTGGCATACAATGAGCAGTTCTTC.

The CDR3 DNA reads TGCGCCAGCAGCTTGGCCTTAACGACTAGCGGGGCCCAAGAGACCCAGTACTTC. Translating gives CASSLALTTSGAQETQYF. This chain links TRBV5-1 with TRBJ2-5; 11 nucleotides match TRBD2. The CDR3 has 18 amino acids. J gave up 1 base and V 0 bases, and 8 bases lay outside the gene matches. CDR1 and CDR2 (germline): SGHRS, YFSETQ.

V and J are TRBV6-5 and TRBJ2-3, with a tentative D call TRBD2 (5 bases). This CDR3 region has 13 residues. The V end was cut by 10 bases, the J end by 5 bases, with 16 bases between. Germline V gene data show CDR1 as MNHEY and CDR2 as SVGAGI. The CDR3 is CAIRPGRGDTQYF. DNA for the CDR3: TGTGCCATCAGACCCGGACGGGGAGATACGCAGTATTTT.

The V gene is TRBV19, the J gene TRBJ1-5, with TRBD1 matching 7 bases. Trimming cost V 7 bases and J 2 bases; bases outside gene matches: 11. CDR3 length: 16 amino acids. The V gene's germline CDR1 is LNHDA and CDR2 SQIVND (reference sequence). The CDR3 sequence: CASNLSGTGGNQPQHF. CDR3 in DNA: TGTGCCAGTAACCTCTCGGGCACAGGGGGCAATCAGCCCCAGCATTTT.

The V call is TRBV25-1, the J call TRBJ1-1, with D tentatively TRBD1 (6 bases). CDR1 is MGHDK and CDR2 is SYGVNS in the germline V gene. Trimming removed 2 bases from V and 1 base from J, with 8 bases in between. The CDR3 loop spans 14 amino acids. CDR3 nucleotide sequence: TGTGCCAGCAGTGAAACAGGGACGAACACTGAAGCTTTCTTT. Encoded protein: CASSETGTNTEAFF.

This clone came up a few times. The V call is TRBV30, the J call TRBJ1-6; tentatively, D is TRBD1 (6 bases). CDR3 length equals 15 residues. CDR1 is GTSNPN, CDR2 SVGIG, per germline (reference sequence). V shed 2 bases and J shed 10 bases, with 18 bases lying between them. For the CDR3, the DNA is TGTGCCTGGAGTCTCGGAAGGGGGAAAAGATCACCCCTCCACTTT. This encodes CAWSLGRGKRSPLHF.